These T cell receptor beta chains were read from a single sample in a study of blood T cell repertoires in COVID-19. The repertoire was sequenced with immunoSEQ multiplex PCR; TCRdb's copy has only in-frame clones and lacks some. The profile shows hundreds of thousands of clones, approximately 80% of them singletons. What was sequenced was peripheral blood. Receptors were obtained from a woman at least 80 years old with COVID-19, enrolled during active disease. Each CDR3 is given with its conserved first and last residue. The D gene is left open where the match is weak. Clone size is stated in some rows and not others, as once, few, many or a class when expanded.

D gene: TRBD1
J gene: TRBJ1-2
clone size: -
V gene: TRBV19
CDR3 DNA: TGTGCCAGTAGACCAATGACAGGGGGCGATCGTGGCTACACCTTC
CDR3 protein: CASRPMTGGDRGYTF

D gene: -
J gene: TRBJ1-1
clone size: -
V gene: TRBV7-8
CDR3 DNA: TGTGCCAGCAGCCAACTAATTAACACTGAAGCTTTCTTT
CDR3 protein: CASSQLINTEAFF

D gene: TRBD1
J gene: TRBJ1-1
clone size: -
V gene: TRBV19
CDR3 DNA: TGTGCCAGTAGCCGGACAGGGGGCTGGAACACTGAAGCTTTCTTT
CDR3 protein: CASSRTGGWNTEAFF

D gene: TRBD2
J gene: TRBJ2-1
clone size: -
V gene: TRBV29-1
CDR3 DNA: TGCAGCGTTGAATACGCGGGAGACGAGCAGTTCTTC
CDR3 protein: CSVEYAGDEQFF

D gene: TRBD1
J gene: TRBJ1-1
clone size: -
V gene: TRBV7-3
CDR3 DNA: TGTGCCAGCAGCACGGACAGGGGAACTGAAGCTTTCTTT
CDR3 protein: CASSTDRGTEAFF

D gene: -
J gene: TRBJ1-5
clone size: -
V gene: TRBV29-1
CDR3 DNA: TGCAGCGTTGGCGGGAGCAATCAGCCCCAGCATTTT
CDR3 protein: CSVGGSNQPQHF

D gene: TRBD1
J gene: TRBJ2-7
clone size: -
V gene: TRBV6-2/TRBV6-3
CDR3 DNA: TGTGCCAGCAGTTACGGGGACAGGGTTAAAGGCGAGCAGTACTTC
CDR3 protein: CASSYGDRVKGEQYF

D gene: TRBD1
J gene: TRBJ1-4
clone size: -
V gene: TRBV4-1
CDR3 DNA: TGCGCCAGCAGCCCTGGGGACAGGTCTGAAGAAAAACTGTTTTTT
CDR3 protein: CASSPGDRSEEKLFF

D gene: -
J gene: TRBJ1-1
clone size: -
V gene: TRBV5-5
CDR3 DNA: TGTGCCAGCAGCTTTTATTATACAGGGACCACTGAAGCTTTCTTT
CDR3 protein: CASSFYYTGTTEAFF

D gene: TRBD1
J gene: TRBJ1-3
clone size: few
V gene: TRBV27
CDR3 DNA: TGTGCCAGCAAGCTGACAGGGGCTGGAAACACCATATATTTT
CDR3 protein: CASKLTGAGNTIYF

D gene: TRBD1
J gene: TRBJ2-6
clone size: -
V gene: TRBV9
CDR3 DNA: TGTGCCAGCAGCGCTACAGGGGGAAGCCTCCCTGGGGCCAACGTCCTGACTTTC
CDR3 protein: CASSATGGSLPGANVLTF

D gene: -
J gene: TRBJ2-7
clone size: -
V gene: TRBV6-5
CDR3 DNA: TGTGCCAGCAGTTACATAGGACTCAGCTCCTACGAGCAGTACTTC
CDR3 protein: CASSYIGLSSYEQYF

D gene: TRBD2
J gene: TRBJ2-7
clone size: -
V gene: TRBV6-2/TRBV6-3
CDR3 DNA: TGTGCCAGCAGCTCCAAAAGACTAGCGGGATCATACGAGCAGTACTTC
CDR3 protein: CASSSKRLAGSYEQYF

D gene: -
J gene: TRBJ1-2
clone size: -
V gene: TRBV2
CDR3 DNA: TGTGCCAGCAGTGAACTCGGGAGAGGCTATGGCTACACCTTC
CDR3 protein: CASSELGRGYGYTF

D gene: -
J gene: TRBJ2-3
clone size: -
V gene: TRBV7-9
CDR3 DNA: TGTGCCACCTCCCACGCGGGGGCAGCCTCCACAGATACGCAGTATTTT
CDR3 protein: CATSHAGAASTDTQYF

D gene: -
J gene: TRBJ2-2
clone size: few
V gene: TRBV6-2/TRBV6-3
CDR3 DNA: TGTGCCAGCAGTCCGGACTCCGGTTGGATCGGGGAGCTGTTTTTT
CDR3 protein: CASSPDSGWIGELFF

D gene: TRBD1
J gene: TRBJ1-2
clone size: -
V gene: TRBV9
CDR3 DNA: TGTGCCAGCAGCACGACCGGGACAGGGGACTTCGCGACCTTC
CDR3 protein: CASSTTGTGDFATF

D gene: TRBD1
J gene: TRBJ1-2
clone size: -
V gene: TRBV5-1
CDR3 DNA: TGCGCCAGCAGCTTGGGAGGGACAGCTCTTAACTATGGCTACACCTTC
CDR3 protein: CASSLGGTALNYGYTF

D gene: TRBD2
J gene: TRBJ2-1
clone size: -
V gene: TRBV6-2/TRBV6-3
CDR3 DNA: TGTGCCAGCAGTATCAGGACTAGCGGGTCGACCTCCTACAATGAGCAGTTCTTC
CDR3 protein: CASSIRTSGSTSYNEQFF

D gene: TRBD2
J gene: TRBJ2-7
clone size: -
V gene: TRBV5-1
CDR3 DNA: TGCGCCAGCAGCTCTCAGACTAGCGGGGGGGCCTACGAGCAGTACTTC
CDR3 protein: CASSSQTSGGAYEQYF

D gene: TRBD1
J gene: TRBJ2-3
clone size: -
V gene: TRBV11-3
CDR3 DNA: TGTGCCAGCAGCCGGGACAGACTACAGAATACGCAGTATTTT
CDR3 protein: CASSRDRLQNTQYF

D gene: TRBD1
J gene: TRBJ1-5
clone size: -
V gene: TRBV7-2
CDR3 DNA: TGTGCCAGCAGCATACAGGGGAATCAGCCCCAGCATTTT
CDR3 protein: CASSIQGNQPQHF

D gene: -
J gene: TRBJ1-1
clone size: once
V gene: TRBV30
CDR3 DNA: TGTGCCTGGGGCGATCGAGGTACTGAAGCTTTCTTT
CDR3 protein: CAWGDRGTEAFF

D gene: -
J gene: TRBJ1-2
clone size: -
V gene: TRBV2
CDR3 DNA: TGTGCCAGCAGTGGGGACAAGGGGAACTATGGCTACACCTTC
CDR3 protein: CASSGDKGNYGYTF

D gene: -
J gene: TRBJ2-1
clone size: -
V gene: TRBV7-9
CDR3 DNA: TGTGCCAGCAGCTTTACTAGCTCCTACAATGAGCAGTTCTTC
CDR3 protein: CASSFTSSYNEQFF

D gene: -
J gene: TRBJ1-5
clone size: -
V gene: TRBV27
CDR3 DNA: TGTGCCAGCAGACTTAGAGGGGGAGGCAATCAGCCCCAGCATTTT
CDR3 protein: CASRLRGGGNQPQHF

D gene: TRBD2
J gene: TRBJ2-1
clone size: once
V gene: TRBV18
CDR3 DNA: TGTGCCAGCTCACGGACTAGCGGGAGAGGTGAGCAGTTCTTC
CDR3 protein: CASSRTSGRGEQFF

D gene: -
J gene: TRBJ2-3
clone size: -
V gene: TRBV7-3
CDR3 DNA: TGTGCCAGCACTTCAGGGGGGCGAGCAGATACGCAGTATTTT
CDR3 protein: CASTSGGRADTQYF

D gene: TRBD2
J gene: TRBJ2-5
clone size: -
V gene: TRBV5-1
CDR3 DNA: TGCGCCAGCAAAGGAGCGGGAGGGTCCCGAGAACAAGAGACCCAGTACTTC
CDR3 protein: CASKGAGGSREQETQYF

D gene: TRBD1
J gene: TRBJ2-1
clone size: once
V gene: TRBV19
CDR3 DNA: TGTGCCAGTAGTCCGTGGGGACAGGGGTTCAATGAGCAGTTCTTC
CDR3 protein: CASSPWGQGFNEQFF

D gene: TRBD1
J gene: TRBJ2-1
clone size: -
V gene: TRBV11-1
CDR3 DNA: TGTGCCAGCAGCTCGGACAGGGGAAATGAGCAGTTCTTC
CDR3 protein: CASSSDRGNEQFF

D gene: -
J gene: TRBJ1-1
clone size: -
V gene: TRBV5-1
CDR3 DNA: TGCGCCAGCAGCTTGGGACAAAGGCGCACTGAAGCTTTCTTT
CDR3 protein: CASSLGQRRTEAFF

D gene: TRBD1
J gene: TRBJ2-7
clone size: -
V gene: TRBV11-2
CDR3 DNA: TGTGCCAGCAGCTTACCCGGAATGGGACAGCGCACCTACGAGCAGTACTTC
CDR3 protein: CASSLPGMGQRTYEQYF

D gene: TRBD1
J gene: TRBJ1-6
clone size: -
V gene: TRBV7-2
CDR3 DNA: TGTGCCAGCAGCCTGGACAGGAGGGAAAATTCACCCCTCCACTTT
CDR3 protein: CASSLDRRENSPLHF

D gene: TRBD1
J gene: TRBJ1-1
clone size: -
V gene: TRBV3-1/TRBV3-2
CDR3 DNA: TGTGCCAGCAGCCATTCGGACAGGCTAGCTGAAGCTTTCTTT
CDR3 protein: CASSHSDRLAEAFF

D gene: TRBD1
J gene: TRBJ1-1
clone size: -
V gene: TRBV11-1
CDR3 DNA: TGTGCCAGCAGCTCCGGGACAGGACCACAGCACGCTTTCTTT
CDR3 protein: CASSSGTGPQHAFF

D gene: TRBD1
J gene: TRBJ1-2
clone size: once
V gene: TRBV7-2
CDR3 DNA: TGTGCCAGCAGCCCGAGCCCAGGGGGATATGGCTACACCTTC
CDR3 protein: CASSPSPGGYGYTF

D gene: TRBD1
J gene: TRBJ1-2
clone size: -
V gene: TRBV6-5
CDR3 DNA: TGTGCCAGCAGCCCGGGGACAGGGCCCTATGGCTACACCTTC
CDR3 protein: CASSPGTGPYGYTF

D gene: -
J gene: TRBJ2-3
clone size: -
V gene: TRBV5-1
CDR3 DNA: TGCGCCAGCAGCCCTGGACAGAGCACAGATACGCAGTATTTT
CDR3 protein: CASSPGQSTDTQYF

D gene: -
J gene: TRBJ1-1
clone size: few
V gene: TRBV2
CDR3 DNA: TGTGCCTCGAGGGGGGGGGCGTCTGAAGCTTTCTTT
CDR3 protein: CASRGGASEAFF

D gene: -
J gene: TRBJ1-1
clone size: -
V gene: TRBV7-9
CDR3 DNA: TGTGCCAGCAGCTTACAGGGGACGGGTTTGGCCACTGAAGCTTTCTTT
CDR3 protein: CASSLQGTGLATEAFF